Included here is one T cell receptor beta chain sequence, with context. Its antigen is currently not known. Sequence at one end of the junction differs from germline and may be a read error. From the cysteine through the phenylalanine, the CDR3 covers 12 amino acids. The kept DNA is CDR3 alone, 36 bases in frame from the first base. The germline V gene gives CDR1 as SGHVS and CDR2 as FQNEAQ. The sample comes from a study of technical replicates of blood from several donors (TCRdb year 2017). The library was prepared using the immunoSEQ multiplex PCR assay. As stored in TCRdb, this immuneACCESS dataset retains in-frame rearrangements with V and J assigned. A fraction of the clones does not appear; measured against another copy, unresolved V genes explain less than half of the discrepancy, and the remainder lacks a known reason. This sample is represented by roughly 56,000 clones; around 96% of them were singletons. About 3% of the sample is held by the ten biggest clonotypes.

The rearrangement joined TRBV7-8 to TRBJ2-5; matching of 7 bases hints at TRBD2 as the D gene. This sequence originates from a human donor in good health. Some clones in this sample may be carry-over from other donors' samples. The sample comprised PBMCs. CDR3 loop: CASSLSAGAPHF. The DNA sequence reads TGTGCCAGCAGCTTATCGGCGGGGGCCCCGCACTTC.